These 23 T cell receptor beta chains came from one sample sequenced in a study of control samples from healthy donors and cancer patients. Here immunoSEQ multiplex PCR was the method, and the copy in TCRdb shows in-frame clones only, minus some. The sample lists 150,000 to 200,000 clones; 80% to 95% were seen once. The sequenced sample consisted of blood. The receptors were gathered from a woman aged 40 to 50 in good health.

The chain's CDR3 is CASSLETGGYYEQYF. The CDR3, as DNA: TGCGCCAGCAGCTTGGAGACGGGGGGGTACTACGAGCAGTACTTC. The chain joins TRBV5-1 to TRBJ2-7; 8 bases agree with TRBD2. The V and J ends lost 0 bases and 3 bases, in that order; junction bases with no gene match: 5. The CDR3 sequence is 15 residues long. The germline CDR1 and CDR2 sequences are SGHRS and YFSETQ. Filled out from reference TRBV5-1 and TRBJ2-7, the complete variable domain reads KAGVTQTPRYLIKTRGQQVTLSCSPISGHRSVSWYQQTPGQGLQFLFEYFSETQRNKGNFPGRFSGRQFSNSRSEMNVSTLELGDSALYLCASSLETGGYYEQYFGPGTRLTVT.

This clone came up once. This chain connects TRBV7-9 to TRBJ2-5, with 10 bases that match TRBD2. Germline V gives CDR1 SEHNR, CDR2 FQNEAQ (reference sequence). CDR3 length: 18 residues. The V and J ends lost 5 bases and 3 bases, in that order; junction bases with no gene match: 15. CDR3 residues: CASSPPSGLAGAKETQYF. DNA of the CDR3: TGTGCCAGCAGCCCCCCTTCTGGTCTAGCGGGGGCGAAAGAGACCCAGTACTTC.

CDR3 in amino acids: CASTLVRQGVRGYTF. The CDR3 nucleotides are TGTGCCAGCACCCTGGTTCGACAGGGCGTAAGAGGCTACACCTTC. The V and J genes are TRBV2 and TRBJ1-2; TRBD1 matches 7 bases. The J segment lost 8 bases and the V segment lost 7 bases, leaving 16 bases of the junction unmatched. The CDR3 runs 15 residues. The V gene's germline CDR1 is SNHLY and CDR2 FYNNEI.

The chain joins TRBV5-1 to TRBJ1-4; possible D gene TRBD1, 6 bases. The germline V gene has CDR1 SGHRS and CDR2 YFSETQ. V lost 4 bases and J lost 2, with 12 bases in between. This CDR3 is 15 amino acids long. CDR3 bases: TGCGCCAGCAGCGGGGGCATACTGACTAATGAAAAACTGTTTTTT. This sequence encodes CASSGGILTNEKLFF. The complete variable domain, with remaining parts taken from reference TRBV5-1 and TRBJ1-4, reads KAGVTQTPRYLIKTRGQQVTLSCSPISGHRSVSWYQQTPGQGLQFLFEYFSETQRNKGNFPGRFSGRQFSNSRSEMNVSTLELGDSALYLCASSGGILTNEKLFFGSGTQLSVL.

The chain carries TRBV14 and TRBJ2-1; perhaps D is TRBD1 or TRBD2 (5 bases each). Germline V CDR1 and CDR2: SGHDN, FVKESK. The V end lost 0 bases, the J end lost 4 bases, and 16 bases lay between the germline ends. The CDR3 extends over 17 amino acids. The CDR3 spells CASSQEVTGPKYNEQFF. CDR3 bases: TGTGCCAGCAGCCAAGAGGTCACGGGACCGAAGTACAATGAGCAGTTCTTC.

This chain joins TRBV7-8 and TRBJ1-1, with a tentative D call TRBD1 (5 bases). The CDR3 consists of 17 residues. Per the germline V gene, CDR1 is SGHVS and CDR2 is FQNEAQ. Trimming left V 1 base short and J 4 bases short, with 19 bases between. CDR3 loop: CASSLVGSGTGFTEAFF. The CDR3 DNA reads TGTGCCAGCAGCTTAGTTGGGTCGGGGACGGGGTTCACTGAAGCTTTCTTT. Complete variable domain (other parts from reference TRBV7-8 and TRBJ1-1): GAGVSQSPRYKVAKRGQDVALRCDPISGHVSLFWYQQALGQGPEFLTYFQNEAQLDKSGLPSDRFFAERPEGSVSTLKIQRTQQEDSAVYLCASSLVGSGTGFTEAFFGQGTRLTVV.

V and J are TRBV7-2 and TRBJ1-5; D gene unclear. This CDR3 has 14 amino acids. The ends were cut back, 5 bases at V and 4 bases at J, with 12 bases in the middle. Germline assignment: CDR1 SGHTA and CDR2 FQGNSA. CDR3 coding DNA: TGTGCCAGCAGCGCTCGAACGGGGAATCAGCCCCAGCATTTT. Translation: CASSARTGNQPQHF.

The chain combines TRBV6-6 with TRBJ1-6; D is uncertain. The germline V and J ends were trimmed by 0 bases and 14 bases, with 11 bases remaining between them. Germline CDR1 is MNHNY and CDR2 is SVGAGI (reference sequence). CDR3 length: 13 amino acids. In DNA form, the CDR3 reads TGTGCCAGCAGTTACTCCAGTGAGAGGGCCCTCCACTTT. Translation: CASSYSSERALHF.

This chain joins TRBV6-5 and TRBJ1-1; D uncertain. Germline CDR1 and CDR2: MNHEY and SVGAGI. The CDR3 spans 14 residues. The ends were cut back, 4 bases at V and 7 bases at J, with 16 bases in the middle. The CDR3 DNA is TGTGCCAGCAGTTGGAGTAAGACTTCCGGTGAAGCTTTCTTT. Translation: CASSWSKTSGEAFF.

The chain recombines TRBV3-1 (or the pseudogene TRBV3-2) with TRBJ1-1, with a possible D match to TRBD1 (6 bases). V was clipped by 4 bases and J by 4 bases, with 16 bases between them. The CDR3 is 15 residues long. Germline V lookup: CDR1 LGHDT, CDR2 YNNKEL (reference sequence). DNA for the CDR3: TGTGCCAGCAGCCCTCAAGGGCAGGGGACCACTGAAGCTTTCTTT. Translated, it gives CASSPQGQGTTEAFF.

The V call is TRBV20-1, the J call TRBJ1-2; D unresolved. CDR1 and CDR2 (germline): DFQATT, SNEGSKA (reference sequence). CDR3 length: 11 amino acids. The germline V and J ends were trimmed by 5 bases and 6 bases, with 10 bases remaining between them. The CDR3 nucleotides are TGCAGTGCTCGGAAGGGAAATGGCTACACCTTC. Encoded protein: CSARKGNGYTF.

This chain uses TRBV6-5 with TRBJ2-7; TRBD1 matches at 11 bases. V lost 11 bases, J lost 7 bases, and 7 bases stayed unmatched. The V gene's germline CDR1 is MNHEY and CDR2 SVGAGI. The CDR3 totals 12 residues. CDR3 sequence: CAAGGQGVEQYF. Here the CDR3 DNA reads TGTGCCGCGGGGGGACAGGGGGTAGAGCAGTACTTC.

The rearrangement uses TRBV19 and TRBJ1-5; D is undetermined. Germline V lookup: CDR1 LNHDA, CDR2 SQIVND (reference sequence). V gave up 3 bases and J gave up 7 bases, with 13 bases separating them. The CDR3 is made up of 14 amino acids. The CDR3 loop reads CASSIRGPLQPQHF. The CDR3, as DNA: TGTGCCAGTAGTATTCGAGGACCGCTCCAGCCCCAGCATTTT.

This chain connects TRBV6-5 to TRBJ1-1; D possibly corresponds to TRBD1 (6 bases). Looked up from germline, CDR1 is MNHEY and CDR2 is SVGAGI. Trimming removed 11 bases at V and 0 bases at J, with 13 bases between. There are 13 residues in the CDR3. Here the CDR3 DNA reads TGTGCCGGCGGACAGTTACTGAACACTGAAGCTTTCTTT. Its protein product is CAGGQLLNTEAFF.

The rearrangement uses TRBV19 and TRBJ2-7, with 7 bases aligning to TRBD1. The trim removed 0 bases at V and 1 base at J, leaving 3 bases unmatched. Per the germline V gene, CDR1 is LNHDA and CDR2 is SQIVND (reference sequence). This CDR3 is 15 amino acids long. The CDR3 is CASSIDDRASYEQYF. In DNA form, the CDR3 reads TGTGCCAGTAGTATAGACGACAGGGCTTCCTACGAGCAGTACTTC.

The genes are TRBV6-5 and TRBJ1-1, with TRBD1 matching 8 bases. This CDR3 has 14 amino acids. Per the germline V gene, CDR1 is MNHEY and CDR2 is SVGAGI. The trim removed 7 bases at V and 5 bases at J, leaving 9 bases unmatched. The CDR3 nucleotides read TGTGCCAGCACAAGACAGGGGAAAAGGACTGAAGCTTTCTTT. This gives the protein CASTRQGKRTEAFF.

Ten or more counts support this clone. V gene TRBV5-4 combines with J gene TRBJ2-7, with 8 bases aligning to TRBD1. CDR1 is SGHNT and CDR2 is YYREEE in the germline V gene (reference sequence). V gave up 4 bases and J gave up 8 bases; unmatched junction bases: 5. The CDR3 spans 12 residues. This chain's CDR3 is CASSADRVKQYF. DNA for the CDR3: TGTGCCAGCAGCGCGGACAGGGTGAAGCAGTACTTC.

V gene TRBV12-3 or TRBV12-4 combines with J gene TRBJ1-6, with D uncertain. V lost 5 bases, J lost 9 bases, and 11 bases lay in between. The CDR3 loop spans 13 amino acids. CDR3 loop: CASSLKRTSPLHF. In nucleotides, the CDR3 is TGTGCCAGCAGTCTCAAAAGGACTTCACCCCTCCACTTT.

V and J are TRBV7-9 and TRBJ1-5, with 8 bases that match TRBD1. The V and J ends lost 3 bases and 4 bases, in that order; junction bases with no gene match: 2. Germline assignment: CDR1 SEHNR and CDR2 FQNEAQ (reference sequence). The CDR3 totals 14 residues. DNA of the CDR3: TGTGCCAGCAGCTTTCAGGGGGCGAATCAGCCCCAGCATTTT. The encoded protein is CASSFQGANQPQHF.

This chain uses TRBV15 with TRBJ1-2; a possible D gene is TRBD1 (5 bases). The CDR3 length is 14 residues. The ends were cut back, 0 bases at V and 2 bases at J, with 7 bases in the middle. Germline V gives CDR1 LNHNV, CDR2 YYDKDF (reference sequence). The CDR3 DNA sequence: TGTGCCACCAGCAGAGATCGGGGGAACTATGGCTACACCTTC. Translating gives CATSRDRGNYGYTF.

The rearrangement joins TRBV5-1 to TRBJ2-7; TRBD1 might be the D (5 bases). The V gene lost 4 bases and the J gene lost 0 bases, with 14 bases spanning the gap. The CDR3 length is 15 residues. Looked up from germline, CDR1 is SGHRS and CDR2 is YFSETQ. The CDR3 DNA is TGCGCCAGCAGCCGACAGACCAAAAGCTCCTACGAGCAGTACTTC. As protein: CASSRQTKSSYEQYF.

This chain joins TRBV19 and TRBJ2-1; 7 nucleotides agree with TRBD2. Trimming at V came to 3 bases and at J to 9 bases, leaving 5 bases not matched to a gene. Germline CDR1 LNHDA, CDR2 SQIVND (reference sequence). The CDR3 runs to 13 residues. The CDR3 nucleotides read TGTGCCAGTAGTATTTTTGGGGAGGGTGAGCAGTTCTTC. It is translated as CASSIFGEGEQFF. The full variable domain, its missing parts supplied by reference TRBV19 and TRBJ2-1, is DGGITQSPKYLFRKEGQNVTLSCEQNLNHDAMYWYRQDPGQGLRLIYYSQIVNDFQKGDIAEGYSVSREKKESFPLTVTSAQKNPTAFYLCASSIFGEGEQFFGPGTRLTVL.

The V and J genes are TRBV18 and TRBJ2-7, with 10 bases that match TRBD1. The CDR3 extends over 14 amino acids. The trim removed 3 bases at V and 3 bases at J, leaving 2 bases unmatched. Germline V gene data show CDR1 as KGHSH and CDR2 as LQKENI. The CDR3 DNA sequence: TGTGCCAGCTCACCGGGGACAGGGGACTACGAGCAGTACTTC. Translated: CASSPGTGDYEQYF.